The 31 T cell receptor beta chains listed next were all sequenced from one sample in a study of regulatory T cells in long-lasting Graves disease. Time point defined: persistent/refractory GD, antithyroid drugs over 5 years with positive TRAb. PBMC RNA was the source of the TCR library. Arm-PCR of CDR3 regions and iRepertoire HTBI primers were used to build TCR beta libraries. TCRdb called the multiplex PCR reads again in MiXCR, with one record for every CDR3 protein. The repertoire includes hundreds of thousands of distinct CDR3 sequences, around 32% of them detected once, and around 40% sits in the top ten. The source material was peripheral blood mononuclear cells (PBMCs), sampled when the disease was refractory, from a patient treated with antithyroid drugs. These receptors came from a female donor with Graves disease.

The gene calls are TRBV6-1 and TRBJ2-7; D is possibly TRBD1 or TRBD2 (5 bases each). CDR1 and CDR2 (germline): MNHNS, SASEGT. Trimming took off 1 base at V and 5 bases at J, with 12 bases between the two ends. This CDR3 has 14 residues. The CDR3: CASSEGGAGNEQYF. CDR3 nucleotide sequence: TGTGCCAGCAGTGAAGGGGGAGCAGGGAACGAGCAGTACTTC.

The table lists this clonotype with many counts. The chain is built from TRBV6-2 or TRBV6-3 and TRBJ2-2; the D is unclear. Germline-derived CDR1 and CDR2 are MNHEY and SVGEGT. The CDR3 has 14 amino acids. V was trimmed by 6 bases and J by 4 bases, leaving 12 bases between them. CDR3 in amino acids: CASREFAGTGELFF. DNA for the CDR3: TGTGCCAGCAGGGAATTCGCAGGCACCGGGGAGCTGTTTTTT.

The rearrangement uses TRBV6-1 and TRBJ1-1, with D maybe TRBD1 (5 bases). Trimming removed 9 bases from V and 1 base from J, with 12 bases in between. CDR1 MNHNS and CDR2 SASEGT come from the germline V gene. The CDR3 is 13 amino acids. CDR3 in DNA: TGTGCCAGTTTACGGACATCGAACACTGAAGCTTTCTTT. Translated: CASLRTSNTEAFF.

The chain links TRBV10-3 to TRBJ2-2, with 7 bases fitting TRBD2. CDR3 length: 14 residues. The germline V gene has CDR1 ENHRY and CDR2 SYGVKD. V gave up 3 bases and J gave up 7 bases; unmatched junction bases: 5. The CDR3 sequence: CAISEFAGVGELFF. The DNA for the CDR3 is TGTGCCATCAGTGAATTCGCGGGAGTCGGGGAGCTGTTTTTT.

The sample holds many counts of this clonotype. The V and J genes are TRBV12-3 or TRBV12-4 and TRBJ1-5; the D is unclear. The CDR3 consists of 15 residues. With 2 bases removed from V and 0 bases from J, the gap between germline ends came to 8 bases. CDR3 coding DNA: TGTGCCAGCAGTTTAACCGCTTATAGCAATCAGCCCCAGCATTTT. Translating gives CASSLTAYSNQPQHF.

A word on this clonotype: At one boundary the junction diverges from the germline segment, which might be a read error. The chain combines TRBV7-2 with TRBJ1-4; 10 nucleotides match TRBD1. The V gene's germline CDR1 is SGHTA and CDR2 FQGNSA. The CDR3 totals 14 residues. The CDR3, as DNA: TGTGCCAGCAGCTTGACAGGGGGCTCTGAAAAACTGCTTTTT. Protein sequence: CASSLTGGSEKLLF.

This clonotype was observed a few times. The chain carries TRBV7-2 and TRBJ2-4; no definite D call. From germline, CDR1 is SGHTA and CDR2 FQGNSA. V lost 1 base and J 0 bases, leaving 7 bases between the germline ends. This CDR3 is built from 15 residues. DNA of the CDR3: TGTGCCAGCAGCTTAGAATCCCTAGCCAAAAACATTCAGTACTTC. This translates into CASSLESLAKNIQYF.

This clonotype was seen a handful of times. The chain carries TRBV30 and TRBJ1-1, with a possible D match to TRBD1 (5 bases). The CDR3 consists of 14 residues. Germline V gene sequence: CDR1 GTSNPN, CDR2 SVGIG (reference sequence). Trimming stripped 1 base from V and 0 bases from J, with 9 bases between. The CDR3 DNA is TGTGCCTGGAGTGAGACAGTCATGAACACTGAAGCTTTCTTT. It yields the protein CAWSETVMNTEAFF.

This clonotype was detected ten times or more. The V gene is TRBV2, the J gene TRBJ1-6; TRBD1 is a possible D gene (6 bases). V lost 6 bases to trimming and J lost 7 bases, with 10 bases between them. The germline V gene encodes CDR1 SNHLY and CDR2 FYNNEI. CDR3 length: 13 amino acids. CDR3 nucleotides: TGTGCCAGCAGCGGACAGTACAATTCACCCCTCCACTTT. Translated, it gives CASSGQYNSPLHF.

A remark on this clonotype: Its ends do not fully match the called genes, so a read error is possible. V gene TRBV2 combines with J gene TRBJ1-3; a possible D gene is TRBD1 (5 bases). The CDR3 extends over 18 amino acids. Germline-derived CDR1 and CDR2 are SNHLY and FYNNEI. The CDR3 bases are TGTGCCAGCAGTGAAAGGGGCCCAGGACGGGCCTCTGGAAACACCATACATTTT. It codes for CASSERGPGRASGNTIHF.

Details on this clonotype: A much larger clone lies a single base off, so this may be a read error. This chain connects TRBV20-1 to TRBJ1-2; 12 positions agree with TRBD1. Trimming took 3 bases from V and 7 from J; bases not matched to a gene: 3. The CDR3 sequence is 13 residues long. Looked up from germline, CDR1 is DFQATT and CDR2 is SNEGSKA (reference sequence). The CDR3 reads CSASGTGGSGYTF. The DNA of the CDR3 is TGCAGTGCTAGTGGGACAGGGGGCTCTGGCTACACCTTC.

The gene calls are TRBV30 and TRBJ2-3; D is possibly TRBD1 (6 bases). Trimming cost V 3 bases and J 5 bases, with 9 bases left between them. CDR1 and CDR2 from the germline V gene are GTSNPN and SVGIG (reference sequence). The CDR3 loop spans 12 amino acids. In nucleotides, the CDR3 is TGTGCCTGGAGCAGGGGTGGAGATACGCAGTATTTT. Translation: CAWSRGGDTQYF. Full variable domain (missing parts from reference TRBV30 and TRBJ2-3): SQTIHQWPATLVQPVGSPLSLECTVEGTSNPNLYWYRQAAGRGLQLLFYSVGIGQISSEVPQNLSASRPQDRQFILSSKKLLLSDSGFYLCAWSRGGDTQYFGPGTRLTVL.

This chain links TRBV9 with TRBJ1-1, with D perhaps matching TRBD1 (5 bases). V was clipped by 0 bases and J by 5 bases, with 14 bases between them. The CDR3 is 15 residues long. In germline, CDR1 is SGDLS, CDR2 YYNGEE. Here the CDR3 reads CASSVAAGGKTEAFF. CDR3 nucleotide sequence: TGTGCCAGCAGCGTAGCAGCGGGGGGGAAGACTGAAGCTTTCTTT. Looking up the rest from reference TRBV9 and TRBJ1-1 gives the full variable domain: DSGVTQTPKHLITATGQRVTLRCSPRSGDLSVYWYQQSLDQGLQFLIQYYNGEERAKGNILERFSAQQFPDLHSELNLSSLELGDSALYFCASSVAAGGKTEAFFGQGTRLTVV.

CDR3 protein: CASSSIELRGEKLFF. For the CDR3, the DNA is TGTGCCAGTAGCTCGATAGAACTGCGTGGGGAAAAACTGTTTTTT. V gene TRBV19 combines with J gene TRBJ1-4, with unresolved D. Trimming removed 6 bases from V and 8 bases from J, with 19 bases in between. Per the germline V gene, CDR1 is LNHDA and CDR2 is SQIVND (reference sequence). This CDR3 comprises 15 residues.

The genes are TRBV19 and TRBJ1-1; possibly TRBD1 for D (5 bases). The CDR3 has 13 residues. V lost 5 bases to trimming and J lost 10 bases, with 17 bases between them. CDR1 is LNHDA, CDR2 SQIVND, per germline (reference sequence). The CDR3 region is CASSASRASGAFF. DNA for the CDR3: TGTGCCAGTAGTGCGAGCAGGGCGAGTGGAGCTTTCTTT.

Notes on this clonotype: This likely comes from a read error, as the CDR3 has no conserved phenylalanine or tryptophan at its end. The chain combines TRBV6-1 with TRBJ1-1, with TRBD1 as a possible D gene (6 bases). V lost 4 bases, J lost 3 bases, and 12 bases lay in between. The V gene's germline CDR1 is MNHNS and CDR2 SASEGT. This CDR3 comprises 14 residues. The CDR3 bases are TGTGCCAGCAGTGGGAGGGGGGGTGACACTGAAGCTTTCCTT. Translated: CASSGRGGDTEAFL.

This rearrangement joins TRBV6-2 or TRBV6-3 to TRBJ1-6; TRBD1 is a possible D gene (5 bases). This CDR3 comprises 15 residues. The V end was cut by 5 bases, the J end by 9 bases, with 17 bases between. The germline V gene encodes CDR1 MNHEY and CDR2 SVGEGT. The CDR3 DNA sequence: TGTGCCAGCAGTAGCGGGGGGGGTCGCGGTTCACCCCTCCACTTT. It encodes CASSSGGGRGSPLHF.

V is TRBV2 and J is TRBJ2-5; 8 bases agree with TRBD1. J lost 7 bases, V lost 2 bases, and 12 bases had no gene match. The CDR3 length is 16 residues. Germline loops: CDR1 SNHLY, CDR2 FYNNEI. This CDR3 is CASSESRAGGRLTQYF. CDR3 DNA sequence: TGTGCCAGCAGTGAATCGAGGGCAGGGGGCCGTCTGACCCAGTACTTC.

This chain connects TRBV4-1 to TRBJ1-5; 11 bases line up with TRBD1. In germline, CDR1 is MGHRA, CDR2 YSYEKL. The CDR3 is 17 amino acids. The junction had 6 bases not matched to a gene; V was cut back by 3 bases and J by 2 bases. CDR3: CASSHPDRGHGNQPQHF. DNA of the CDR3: TGCGCCAGCAGCCACCCGGACAGGGGGCATGGCAATCAGCCCCAGCATTTT.

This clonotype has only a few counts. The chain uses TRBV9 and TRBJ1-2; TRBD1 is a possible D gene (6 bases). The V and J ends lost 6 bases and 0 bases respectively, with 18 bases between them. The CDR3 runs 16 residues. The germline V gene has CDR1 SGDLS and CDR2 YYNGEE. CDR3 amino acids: CASTTGEGGSNYGYTF. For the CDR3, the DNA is TGTGCCAGCACCACAGGTGAAGGGGGATCTAACTATGGCTACACCTTC.

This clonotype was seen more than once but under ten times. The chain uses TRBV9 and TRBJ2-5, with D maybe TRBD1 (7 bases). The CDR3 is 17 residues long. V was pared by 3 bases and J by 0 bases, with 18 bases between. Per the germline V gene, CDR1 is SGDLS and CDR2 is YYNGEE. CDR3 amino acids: CASSGKEGAVHQETQYF. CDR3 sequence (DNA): TGTGCCAGCAGCGGCAAGGAGGGGGCTGTTCACCAAGAGACCCAGTACTTC.

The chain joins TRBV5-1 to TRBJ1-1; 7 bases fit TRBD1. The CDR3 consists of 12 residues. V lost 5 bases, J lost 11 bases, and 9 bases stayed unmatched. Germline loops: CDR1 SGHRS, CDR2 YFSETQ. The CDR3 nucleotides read TGCGCCAGCAGACTGCATCAGGGGGAGGCTTTCTTT. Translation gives CASRLHQGEAFF.

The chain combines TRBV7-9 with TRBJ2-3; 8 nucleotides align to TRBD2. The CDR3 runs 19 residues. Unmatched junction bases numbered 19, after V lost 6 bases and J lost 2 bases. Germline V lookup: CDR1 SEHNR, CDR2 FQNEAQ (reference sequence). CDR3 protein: CASRTGGYSGAAHTDTQYF. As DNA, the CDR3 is TGTGCCAGCAGAACTGGGGGTTATAGCGGGGCCGCACACACAGATACGCAGTATTTT. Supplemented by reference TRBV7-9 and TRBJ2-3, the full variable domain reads DTGVSQNPRHKITKRGQNVTFRCDPISEHNRLYWYRQTLGQGPEFLTYFQNEAQLEKSRLLSDRFSAERPKGSFSTLEIQRTEQGDSAMYLCASRTGGYSGAAHTDTQYFGPGTRLTVL.

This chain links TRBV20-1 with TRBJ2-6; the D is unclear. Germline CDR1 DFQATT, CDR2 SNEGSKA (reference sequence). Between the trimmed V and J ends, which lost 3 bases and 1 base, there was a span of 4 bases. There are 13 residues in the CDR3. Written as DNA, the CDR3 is TGCAGTGCTAGGGATTCTGGGGCCAACGTCCTGACTTTC. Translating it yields CSARDSGANVLTF.

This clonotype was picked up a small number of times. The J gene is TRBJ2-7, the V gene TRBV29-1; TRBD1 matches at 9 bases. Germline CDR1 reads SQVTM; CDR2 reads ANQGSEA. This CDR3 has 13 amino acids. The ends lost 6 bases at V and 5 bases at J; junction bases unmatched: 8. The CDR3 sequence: CSVRDRVRHEQYF. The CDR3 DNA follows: TGCAGCGTACGGGACAGGGTGCGACACGAGCAGTACTTC.

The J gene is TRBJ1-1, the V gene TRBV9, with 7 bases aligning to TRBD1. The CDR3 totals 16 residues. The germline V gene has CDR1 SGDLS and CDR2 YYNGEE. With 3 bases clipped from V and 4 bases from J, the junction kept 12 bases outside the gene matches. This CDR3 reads CASSARGGKGITEAFF. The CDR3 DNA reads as TGTGCCAGCAGCGCGCGAGGGGGCAAAGGGATCACTGAAGCTTTCTTT.

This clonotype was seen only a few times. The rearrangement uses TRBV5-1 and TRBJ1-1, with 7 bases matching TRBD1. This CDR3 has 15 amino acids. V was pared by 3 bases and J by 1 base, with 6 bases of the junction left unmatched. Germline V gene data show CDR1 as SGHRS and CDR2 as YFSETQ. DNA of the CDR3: TGCGCCAGCAGCTGGGGGACAGAGTGGAACACTGAAGCTTTCTTT. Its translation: CASSWGTEWNTEAFF.

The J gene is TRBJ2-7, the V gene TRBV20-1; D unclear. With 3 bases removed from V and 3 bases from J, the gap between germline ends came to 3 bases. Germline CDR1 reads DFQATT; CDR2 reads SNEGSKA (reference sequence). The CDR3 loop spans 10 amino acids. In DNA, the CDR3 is TGCAGTGCTAGGGTCTACGAGCAGTACTTC. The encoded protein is CSARVYEQYF.

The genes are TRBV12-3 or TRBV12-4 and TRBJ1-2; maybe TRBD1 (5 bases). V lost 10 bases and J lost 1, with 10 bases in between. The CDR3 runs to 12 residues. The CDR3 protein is CANRRGNYGYTF. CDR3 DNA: TGTGCCAACAGAAGGGGTAACTATGGCTACACCTTC.

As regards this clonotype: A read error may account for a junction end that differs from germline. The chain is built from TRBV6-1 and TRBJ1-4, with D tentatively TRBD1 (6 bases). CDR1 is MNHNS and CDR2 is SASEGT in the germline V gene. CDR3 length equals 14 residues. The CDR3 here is CASSPGGPNEKLVF. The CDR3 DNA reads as TGTGCCAGCAGCCCCGGGGGCCCTAATGAAAAACTGGTTTTT.

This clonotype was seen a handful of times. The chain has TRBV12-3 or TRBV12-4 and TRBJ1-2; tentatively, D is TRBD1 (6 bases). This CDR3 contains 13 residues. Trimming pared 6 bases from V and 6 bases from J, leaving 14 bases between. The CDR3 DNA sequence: TGTGCCAGCAGCCCCGGGGGGGCGGATGGCTACACCTTC. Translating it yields CASSPGGADGYTF.